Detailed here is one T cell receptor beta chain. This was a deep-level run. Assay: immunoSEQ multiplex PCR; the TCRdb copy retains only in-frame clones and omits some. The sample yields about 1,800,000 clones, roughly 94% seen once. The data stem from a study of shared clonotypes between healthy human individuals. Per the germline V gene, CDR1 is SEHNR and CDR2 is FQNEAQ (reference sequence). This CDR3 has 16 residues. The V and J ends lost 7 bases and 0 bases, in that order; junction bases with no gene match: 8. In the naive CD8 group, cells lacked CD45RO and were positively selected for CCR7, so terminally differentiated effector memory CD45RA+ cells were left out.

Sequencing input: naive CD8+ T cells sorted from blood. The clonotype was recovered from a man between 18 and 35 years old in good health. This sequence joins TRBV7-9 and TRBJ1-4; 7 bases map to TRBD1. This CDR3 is CASIPTGRTTNEKLFF. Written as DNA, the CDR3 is TGTGCCAGCATCCCGACAGGGAGGACAACTAATGAAAAACTGTTTTTT. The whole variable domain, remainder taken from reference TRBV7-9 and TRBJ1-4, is DTGVSQNPRHKITKRGQNVTFRCDPISEHNRLYWYRQTLGQGPEFLTYFQNEAQLEKSRLLSDRFSAERPKGSFSTLEIQRTEQGDSAMYLCASIPTGRTTNEKLFFGSGTQLSVL.